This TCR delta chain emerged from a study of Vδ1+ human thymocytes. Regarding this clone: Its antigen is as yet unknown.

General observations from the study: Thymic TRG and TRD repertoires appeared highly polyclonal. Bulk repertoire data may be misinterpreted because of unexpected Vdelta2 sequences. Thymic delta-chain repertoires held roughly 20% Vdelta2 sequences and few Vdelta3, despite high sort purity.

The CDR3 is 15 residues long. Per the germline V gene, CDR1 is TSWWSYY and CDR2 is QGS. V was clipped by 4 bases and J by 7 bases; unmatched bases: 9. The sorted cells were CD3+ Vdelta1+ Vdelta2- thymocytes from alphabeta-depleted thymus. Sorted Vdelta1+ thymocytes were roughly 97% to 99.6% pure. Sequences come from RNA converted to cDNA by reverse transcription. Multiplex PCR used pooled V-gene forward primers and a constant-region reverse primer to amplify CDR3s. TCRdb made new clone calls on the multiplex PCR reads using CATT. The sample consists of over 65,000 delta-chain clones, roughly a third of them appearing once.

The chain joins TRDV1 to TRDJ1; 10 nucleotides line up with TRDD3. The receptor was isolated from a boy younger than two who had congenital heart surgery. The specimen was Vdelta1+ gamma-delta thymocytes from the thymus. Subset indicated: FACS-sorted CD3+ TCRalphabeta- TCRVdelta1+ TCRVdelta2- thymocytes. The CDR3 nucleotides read TGTGCTCTTGGGGGGACCCTGGGGGATAGAGCTAAACTCATCTTT. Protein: CALGGTLGDRAKLIF.